This T cell receptor (beta chain) was sequenced during a study of CD8 T cells in ankylosing spondylitis. Study conclusions and caveats: Disease-linked clones bore a CD8+ phenotype and were relatively rare in peripheral blood. Significantly higher representation of disease-linked clones was reported for matched ankylosing spondylitis synovial fluid. There was a TCR beta motif, made of eight highly homologous variants, that appeared characteristic of ankylosing spondylitis blood.

This clonotype was observed a handful of times. Its antigen is unidentified. The V gene's germline CDR1 is SGHRS and CDR2 YFSETQ. Trimming took 5 bases from V and 6 from J; bases not matched to a gene: 8. This CDR3 spans 14 amino acids. TCRdb independently ran MiXCR on the 5' RACE reads; one entry per CDR3 protein. Of roughly 440,000 distinct CDR3 sequences listed, more than 15% are singletons. The chain recombines TRBV5-1 with TRBJ1-2; 9 bases map to TRBD1. The clonotype was recovered from a male donor with ankylosing spondylitis. The specimen was blood, either unsorted or a sorted T cell fraction (not recorded which). The CDR3 DNA reads as TGCGCCAGCAGAGCCGGGACAGGGAGTCATGGCTACACCTTC. This translates into CASRAGTGSHGYTF.